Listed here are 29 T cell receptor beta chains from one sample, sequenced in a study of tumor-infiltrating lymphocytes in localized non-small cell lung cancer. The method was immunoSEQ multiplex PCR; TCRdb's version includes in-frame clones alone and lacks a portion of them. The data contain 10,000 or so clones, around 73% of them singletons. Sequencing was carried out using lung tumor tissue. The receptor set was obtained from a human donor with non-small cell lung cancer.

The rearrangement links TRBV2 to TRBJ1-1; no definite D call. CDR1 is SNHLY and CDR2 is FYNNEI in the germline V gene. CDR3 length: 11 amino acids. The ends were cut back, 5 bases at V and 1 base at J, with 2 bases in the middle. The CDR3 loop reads CASSPNTEAFF. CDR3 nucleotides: TGTGCCAGCAGTCCGAACACTGAAGCTTTCTTT.

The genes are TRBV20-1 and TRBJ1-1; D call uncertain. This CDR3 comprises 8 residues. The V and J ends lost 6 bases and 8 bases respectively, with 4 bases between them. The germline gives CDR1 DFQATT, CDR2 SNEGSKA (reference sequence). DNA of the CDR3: TGCAGTGCGGGGGAAGCTTTCTTT. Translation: CSAGEAFF.

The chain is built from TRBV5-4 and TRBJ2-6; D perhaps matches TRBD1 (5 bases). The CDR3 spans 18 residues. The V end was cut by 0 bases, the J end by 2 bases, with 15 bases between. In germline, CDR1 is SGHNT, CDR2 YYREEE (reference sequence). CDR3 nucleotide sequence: TGTGCCAGCAGCTTGGAAAGGGGAAAAAAGACTGGGGCCAACGTCCTGACTTTC. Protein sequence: CASSLERGKKTGANVLTF.

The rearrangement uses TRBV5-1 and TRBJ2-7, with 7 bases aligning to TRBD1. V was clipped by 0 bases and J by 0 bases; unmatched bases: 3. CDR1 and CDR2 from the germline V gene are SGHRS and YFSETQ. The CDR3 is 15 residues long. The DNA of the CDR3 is TGCGCCAGCAGCTTGGGAGGGACAGTCTCCTACGAGCAGTACTTC. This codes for CASSLGGTVSYEQYF.

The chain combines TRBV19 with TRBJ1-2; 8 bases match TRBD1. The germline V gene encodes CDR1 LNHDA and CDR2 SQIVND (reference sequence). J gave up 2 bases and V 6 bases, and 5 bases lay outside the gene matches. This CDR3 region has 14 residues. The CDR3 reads CASRGTGYNYGYTF. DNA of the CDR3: TGTGCCAGTAGAGGGACAGGTTACAACTATGGCTACACCTTC.

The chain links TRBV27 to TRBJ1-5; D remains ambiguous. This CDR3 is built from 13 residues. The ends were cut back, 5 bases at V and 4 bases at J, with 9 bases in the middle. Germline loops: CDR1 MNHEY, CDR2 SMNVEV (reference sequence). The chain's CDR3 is CASSTTGNQPQHF. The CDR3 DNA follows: TGTGCCAGCAGTACGACGGGGAATCAGCCCCAGCATTTT.

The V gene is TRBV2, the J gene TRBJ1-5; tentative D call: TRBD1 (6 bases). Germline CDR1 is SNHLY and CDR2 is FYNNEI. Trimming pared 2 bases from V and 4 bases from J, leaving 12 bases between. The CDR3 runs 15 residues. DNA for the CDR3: TGTGCCAGCAGTGAAATAGGCAGGGGAAATCAGCCCCAGCATTTT. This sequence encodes CASSEIGRGNQPQHF.

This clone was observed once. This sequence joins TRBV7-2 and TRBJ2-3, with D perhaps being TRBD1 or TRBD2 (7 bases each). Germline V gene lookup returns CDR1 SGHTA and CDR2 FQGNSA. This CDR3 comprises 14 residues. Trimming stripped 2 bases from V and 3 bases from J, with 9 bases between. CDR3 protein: CASSLQGGTDTQYF. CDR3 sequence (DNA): TGTGCCAGCAGCTTACAGGGGGGGACAGATACGCAGTATTTT.

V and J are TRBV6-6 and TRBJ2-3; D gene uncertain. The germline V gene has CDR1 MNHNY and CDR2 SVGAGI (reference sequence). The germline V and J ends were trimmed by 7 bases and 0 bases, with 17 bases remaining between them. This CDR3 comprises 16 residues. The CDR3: CASTPAGSKSTDTQYF. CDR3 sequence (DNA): TGTGCCAGCACCCCAGCCGGGTCTAAAAGCACAGATACGCAGTATTTT.

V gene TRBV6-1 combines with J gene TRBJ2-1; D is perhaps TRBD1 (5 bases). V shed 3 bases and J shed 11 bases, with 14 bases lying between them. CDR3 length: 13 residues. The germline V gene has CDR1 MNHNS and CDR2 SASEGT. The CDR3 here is CASSEDNGAKQFF. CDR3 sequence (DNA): TGTGCCAGCAGTGAGGACAATGGGGCGAAGCAGTTCTTC.

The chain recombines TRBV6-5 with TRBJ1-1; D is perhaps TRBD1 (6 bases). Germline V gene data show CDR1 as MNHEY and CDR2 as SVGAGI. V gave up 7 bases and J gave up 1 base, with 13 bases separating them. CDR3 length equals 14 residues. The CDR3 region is CASKPGQRNTEAFF. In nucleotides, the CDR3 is TGTGCCAGCAAGCCCGGACAGAGGAACACTGAAGCTTTCTTT.

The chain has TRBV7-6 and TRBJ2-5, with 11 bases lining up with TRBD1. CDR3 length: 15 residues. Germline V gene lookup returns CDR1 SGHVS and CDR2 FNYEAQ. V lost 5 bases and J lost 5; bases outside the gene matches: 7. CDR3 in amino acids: CASSKDRGLRETQYF. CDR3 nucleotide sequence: TGTGCCAGCAGCAAGGACAGGGGGCTTAGGGAGACCCAGTACTTC.

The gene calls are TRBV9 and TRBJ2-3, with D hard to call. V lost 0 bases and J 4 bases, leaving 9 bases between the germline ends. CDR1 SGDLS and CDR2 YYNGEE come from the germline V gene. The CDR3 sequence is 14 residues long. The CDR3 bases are TGTGCCAGCAGCGTAGGGACGACGGCAGATACGCAGTATTTT. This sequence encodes CASSVGTTADTQYF.

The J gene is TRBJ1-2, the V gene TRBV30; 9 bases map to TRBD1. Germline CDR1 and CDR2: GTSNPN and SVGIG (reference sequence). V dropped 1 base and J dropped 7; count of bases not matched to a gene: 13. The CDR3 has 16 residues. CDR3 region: CAWSGLTGTGPGGYTF. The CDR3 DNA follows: TGTGCCTGGAGTGGGTTGACCGGGACAGGGCCAGGTGGCTACACCTTC.

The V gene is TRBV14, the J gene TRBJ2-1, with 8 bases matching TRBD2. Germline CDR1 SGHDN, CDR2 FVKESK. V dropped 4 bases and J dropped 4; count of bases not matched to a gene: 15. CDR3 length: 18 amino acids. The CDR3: CASSLRDLGGDRYNEQFF. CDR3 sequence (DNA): TGTGCCAGCAGCCTACGCGACCTCGGGGGGGACCGATACAATGAGCAGTTCTTC.

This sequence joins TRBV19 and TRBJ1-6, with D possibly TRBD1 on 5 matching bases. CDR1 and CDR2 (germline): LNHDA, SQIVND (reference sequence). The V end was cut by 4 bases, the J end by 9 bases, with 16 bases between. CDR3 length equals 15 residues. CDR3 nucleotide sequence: TGTGCCAGTAGTACCGGGACTGGAATTGGTTCACCCCTCCACTTT. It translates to CASSTGTGIGSPLHF.

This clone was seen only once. The CDR3 reads CASSMGLAGGAYEQYF. Written as DNA, the CDR3 is TGTGCCAGCAGCATGGGACTAGCGGGAGGGGCCTACGAGCAGTACTTC. This chain links TRBV5-4 with TRBJ2-7, with 16 positions matching TRBD2. The CDR3 contains 16 residues. J lost 2 bases, V lost 4 bases, and 3 bases had no gene match. Germline V gene lookup returns CDR1 SGHNT and CDR2 YYREEE (reference sequence).

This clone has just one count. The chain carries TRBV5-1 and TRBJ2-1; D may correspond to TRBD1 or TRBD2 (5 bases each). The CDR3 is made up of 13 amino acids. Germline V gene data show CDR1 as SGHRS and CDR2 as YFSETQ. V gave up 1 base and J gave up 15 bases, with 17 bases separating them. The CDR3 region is CASSLRERGGWFF. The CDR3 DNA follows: TGCGCCAGCAGCTTGCGGGAAAGGGGCGGTTGGTTCTTC.

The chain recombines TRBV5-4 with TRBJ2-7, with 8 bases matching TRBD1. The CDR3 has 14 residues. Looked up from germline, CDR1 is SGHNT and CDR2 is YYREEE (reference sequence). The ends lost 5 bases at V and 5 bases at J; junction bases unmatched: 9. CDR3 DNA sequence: TGTGCCAGCAGAACACGGGACAGGAACGACGAGCAGTACTTC. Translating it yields CASRTRDRNDEQYF.

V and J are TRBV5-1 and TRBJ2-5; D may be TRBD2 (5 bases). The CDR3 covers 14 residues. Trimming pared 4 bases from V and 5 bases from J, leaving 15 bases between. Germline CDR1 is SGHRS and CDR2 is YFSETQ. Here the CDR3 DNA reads TGCGCCAGCAGCCGAGGGCTTCTTTGGGAGACCCAGTACTTC. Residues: CASSRGLLWETQYF.

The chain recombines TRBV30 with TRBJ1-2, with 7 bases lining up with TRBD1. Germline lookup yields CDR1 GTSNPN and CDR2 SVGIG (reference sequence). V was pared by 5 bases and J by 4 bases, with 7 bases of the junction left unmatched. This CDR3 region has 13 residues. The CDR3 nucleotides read TGTGCCTGGGGACAGGACATTATCTATGGCTACACCTTC. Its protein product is CAWGQDIIYGYTF.

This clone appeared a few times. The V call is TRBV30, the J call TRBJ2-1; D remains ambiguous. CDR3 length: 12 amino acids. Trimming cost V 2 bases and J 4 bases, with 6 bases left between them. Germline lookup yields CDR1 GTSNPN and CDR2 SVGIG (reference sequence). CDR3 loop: CAWSFGYNEQFF. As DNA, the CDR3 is TGTGCCTGGAGTTTCGGATACAATGAGCAGTTCTTC.

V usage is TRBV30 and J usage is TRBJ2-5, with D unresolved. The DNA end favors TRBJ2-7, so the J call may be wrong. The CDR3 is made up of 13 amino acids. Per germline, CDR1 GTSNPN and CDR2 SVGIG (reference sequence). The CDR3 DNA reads TGTGCCTGGAGGCCAGGTAGCTCCTACGAGCAGTACTTC. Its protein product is CAWRPGSSYEQYF.

The chain's CDR3 is CASSSIRGLSTEAFF. DNA of the CDR3: TGTGCCAGCAGCTCCATAAGGGGGCTGAGCACTGAAGCTTTCTTT. The V and J genes are TRBV7-8 and TRBJ1-1; 7 nucleotides line up with TRBD1. V shed 4 bases, J shed 4 bases, and the junction held 9 bases outside the gene matches. Germline CDR1 reads SGHVS; CDR2 reads FQNEAQ. The CDR3 has 15 amino acids.

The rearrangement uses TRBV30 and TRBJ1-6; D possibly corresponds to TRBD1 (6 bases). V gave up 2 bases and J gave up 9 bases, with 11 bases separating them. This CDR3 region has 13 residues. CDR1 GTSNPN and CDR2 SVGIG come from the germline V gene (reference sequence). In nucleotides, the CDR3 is TGTGCCTGGAGTCTACAGGGTACTTCACCCCTCCACTTT. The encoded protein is CAWSLQGTSPLHF. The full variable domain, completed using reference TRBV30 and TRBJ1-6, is SQTIHQWPATLVQPVGSPLSLECTVEGTSNPNLYWYRQAAGRGLQLLFYSVGIGQISSEVPQNLSASRPQDRQFILSSKKLLLSDSGFYLCAWSLQGTSPLHFGNGTRLTVT.

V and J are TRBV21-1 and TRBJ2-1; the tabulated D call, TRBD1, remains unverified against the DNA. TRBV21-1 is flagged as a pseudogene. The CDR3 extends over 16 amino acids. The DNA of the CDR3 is TGTGCCAGCCCCCCACCGACAGGGGAACTCCACAATGAGCAGTTCTTC. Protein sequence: CASPPPTGELHNEQFF.

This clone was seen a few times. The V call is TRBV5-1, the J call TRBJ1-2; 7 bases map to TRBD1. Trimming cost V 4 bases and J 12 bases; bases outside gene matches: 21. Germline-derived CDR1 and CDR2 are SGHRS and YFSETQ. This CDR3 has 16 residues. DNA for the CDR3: TGCGCCAGCAGCCTTGAAGGACAGGTCGCTTCTCGTCGGGACACCTTC. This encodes CASSLEGQVASRRDTF.

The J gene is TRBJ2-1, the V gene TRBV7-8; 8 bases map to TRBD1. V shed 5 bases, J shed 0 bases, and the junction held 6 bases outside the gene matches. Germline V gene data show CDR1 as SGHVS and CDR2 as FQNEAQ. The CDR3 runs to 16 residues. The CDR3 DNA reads TGTGCCAGCAGCGGACAGGGTAGGAGCTCCTACAATGAGCAGTTCTTC. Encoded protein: CASSGQGRSSYNEQFF. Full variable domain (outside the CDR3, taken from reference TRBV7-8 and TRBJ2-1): GAGVSQSPRYKVAKRGQDVALRCDPISGHVSLFWYQQALGQGPEFLTYFQNEAQLDKSGLPSDRFFAERPEGSVSTLKIQRTQQEDSAVYLCASSGQGRSSYNEQFFGPGTRLTVL.

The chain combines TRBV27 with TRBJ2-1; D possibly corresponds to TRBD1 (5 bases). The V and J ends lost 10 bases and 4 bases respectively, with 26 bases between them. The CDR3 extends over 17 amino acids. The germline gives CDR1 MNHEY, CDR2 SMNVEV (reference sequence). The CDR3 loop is CATRVLQQSPTYNEQFF. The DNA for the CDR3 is TGTGCCACCAGGGTACTTCAGCAGAGTCCTACATACAATGAGCAGTTCTTC.